The 15 T cell receptor beta chains reported below all come from one sample, sequenced in a study of cytomegalovirus exposure and HLA in healthy donors. Primers: 60 Vbeta forward and 13 Jbeta reverse. TCRdb's table, derived via immunoSEQ multiplex PCR, lists solely in-frame clones and lacks some. Of about 140,000 clones listed, 80% to 85% were seen once; the top ten hold roughly 8.2%. The specimen sequenced was PBMCs. The receptors originated from a woman aged 45-65 years in good health and CMV-seropositive.

The rearrangement joins TRBV4-1 to TRBJ1-1; a weak D match, TRBD1 (5 bases). This CDR3 has 13 amino acids. Trimming left V 0 bases short and J 3 bases short, with 5 bases between. Germline-derived CDR1 and CDR2 are MGHRA and YSYEKL. Here the CDR3 reads CASSQEQDTEAFF. For the CDR3, the DNA is TGCGCCAGCAGCCAAGAACAGGACACTGAAGCTTTCTTT.

This chain joins TRBV19 and TRBJ1-2; D is unclear. This CDR3 comprises 14 residues. Germline V gene lookup returns CDR1 LNHDA and CDR2 SQIVND (reference sequence). V was cut by 3 bases and J by 8 bases, with 16 bases left in between. The CDR3 loop reads CASSIDRELRGYTF. The CDR3 region has the DNA TGTGCCAGTAGTATCGATCGGGAATTGAGGGGCTACACCTTC.

This clone was observed a single time. As DNA, the CDR3 is TGCAGCGTTGCTACCTCCTATGGCTACACCTTC. Its protein product is CSVATSYGYTF. The gene calls are TRBV29-1 and TRBJ1-2; D is ambiguous. The CDR3 extends over 11 amino acids. V was cut by 4 bases and J by 4 bases, with 7 bases left in between. The germline gives CDR1 SQVTM, CDR2 ANQGSEA. Full variable domain (rest looked up from reference TRBV29-1 and TRBJ1-2): SAVISQKPSRDICQRGTSLTIQCQVDSQVTMMFWYRQQPGQSLTLIATANQGSEATYESGFVIDKFPISRPNLTFSTLTVSNMSPEDSSIYLCSVATSYGYTFGSGTRLTVV.

This clone was observed a handful of times. Distinct nucleotide sequences in the sample also encode this CDR3. The chain combines TRBV27 with TRBJ1-2; a possible D gene is TRBD1 (5 bases). This CDR3 has 14 amino acids. V was cut by 0 bases and J by 4 bases, with 9 bases left in between. Germline V gives CDR1 MNHEY, CDR2 SMNVEV (reference sequence). This CDR3 is CASSLSPGGYGYTF. The CDR3 DNA reads TGTGCCAGCAGTTTATCCCCGGGGGGCTATGGCTACACCTTC.

This clone appeared once. The chain links TRBV6-5 to TRBJ1-2; the D gene is possibly TRBD1 (5 bases). The CDR3 runs 13 residues. Germline V CDR1 and CDR2: MNHEY, SVGAGI. V gave up 8 bases and J gave up 4 bases, with 14 bases separating them. The CDR3 nucleotides read TGTGCCAGCCATAGGGACTGGGGCTATGGCTACACCTTC. It translates to CASHRDWGYGYTF.

The chain employs TRBV5-1 and TRBJ1-2; D gene uncertain. V gave up 2 bases and J gave up 7 bases, with 15 bases separating them. Germline CDR1 is SGHRS and CDR2 is YFSETQ. The CDR3 runs to 14 residues. The CDR3: CASSLSGPEGGYTF. The CDR3 nucleotides read TGCGCCAGCAGCTTAAGCGGTCCAGAGGGTGGCTACACCTTC.

This rearrangement joins TRBV5-1 to TRBJ1-2, with TRBD1 matching 11 bases. The CDR3 has 16 residues. Germline V gene lookup returns CDR1 SGHRS and CDR2 YFSETQ. V shed 4 bases and J 0 bases; nucleotides not matched to a gene: 5. This CDR3 is CASSPQGQGANYGYTF. The CDR3, as DNA: TGCGCCAGCAGCCCGCAGGGACAGGGGGCTAACTATGGCTACACCTTC.

J is TRBJ2-1 and V is TRBV28; possibly TRBD2 for D (5 bases). There are 11 residues in the CDR3. Trimming took 8 bases from V and 4 from J, leaving 6 bases between them. Germline lookup yields CDR1 MDHEN and CDR2 SYDVKM. The DNA for the CDR3 is TGTGCCAGCCGGAGGTACAATGAGCAGTTCTTC. Translating gives CASRRYNEQFF.

The chain links TRBV5-4 to TRBJ2-7; tentatively, D is TRBD2 (6 bases). The CDR3 extends over 14 amino acids. Germline lookup yields CDR1 SGHNT and CDR2 YYREEE (reference sequence). Between the trimmed V and J ends, which lost 0 bases and 5 bases, there was a span of 12 bases. CDR3 nucleotides: TGTGCCAGCAGCTTGGAACTAGCCAGCGACGAGCAGTACTTC. Translated, it gives CASSLELASDEQYF.

The sample holds one count of this clone. The V call is TRBV7-9, the J call TRBJ1-2, with 7 positions matching TRBD1. Germline trimming cut 4 bases from V and 1 base from J; bases unmatched to any gene: 6. Germline V lookup: CDR1 SEHNR, CDR2 FQNEAQ (reference sequence). The CDR3 is made up of 15 amino acids. DNA for the CDR3: TGTGCCAGCAGCTCAGGGGGGCTTTTTAACTATGGCTACACCTTC. Its protein is CASSSGGLFNYGYTF.

The chain is built from TRBV19 and TRBJ2-1; D remains ambiguous. Germline-derived CDR1 and CDR2 are LNHDA and SQIVND (reference sequence). Trimming took 3 bases from V and 1 from J, leaving 4 bases between them. This CDR3 contains 13 residues. CDR3 loop: CASSIQSYNEQFF. The CDR3 nucleotides read TGTGCCAGTAGTATTCAGTCCTACAATGAGCAGTTCTTC.

This clone was seen only a few times. The V call is TRBV7-2, the J call TRBJ2-7, with 7 bases matching TRBD1. Looked up from germline, CDR1 is SGHTA and CDR2 is FQGNSA. The ends lost 4 bases at V and 0 bases at J; junction bases unmatched: 3. CDR3 length: 14 residues. The CDR3 nucleotides read TGTGCCAGCAGCTCTAGACAGGGCTCCTACGAGCAGTACTTC. Protein: CASSSRQGSYEQYF.

In this sample, this clone turned up once. The chain couples TRBV5-1 to TRBJ2-1, with D perhaps matching TRBD1 (5 bases). V was shortened by 0 bases and J by 4 bases, with 8 bases between the two germline ends. The CDR3 loop spans 14 amino acids. In germline, CDR1 is SGHRS, CDR2 YFSETQ. The DNA for the CDR3 is TGCGCCAGCAGCTTGGGGGGCGGATACAATGAGCAGTTCTTC. Its protein is CASSLGGGYNEQFF.

V gene TRBV5-1 combines with J gene TRBJ2-7; TRBD2 agrees at 11 bases. The length of the CDR3 is 15 residues. Trimming at V came to 1 base and at J to 7 bases, leaving 7 bases not matched to a gene. Germline V gene lookup returns CDR1 SGHRS and CDR2 YFSETQ. The CDR3 is CASSLFGTSGEEQYF. CDR3 bases: TGCGCCAGCAGCTTGTTCGGGACTAGCGGTGAGGAGCAGTACTTC.

This clone was detected a few times. V usage is TRBV30 and J usage is TRBJ2-3; perhaps TRBD1 as D (5 bases). The CDR3 is 13 residues long. Germline V gives CDR1 GTSNPN, CDR2 SVGIG (reference sequence). Trimming stripped 5 bases from V and 5 bases from J, with 14 bases between. CDR3 amino acids: CAWSIGVQDTQYF. CDR3 in DNA: TGTGCCTGGTCAATAGGGGTTCAAGATACGCAGTATTTT.